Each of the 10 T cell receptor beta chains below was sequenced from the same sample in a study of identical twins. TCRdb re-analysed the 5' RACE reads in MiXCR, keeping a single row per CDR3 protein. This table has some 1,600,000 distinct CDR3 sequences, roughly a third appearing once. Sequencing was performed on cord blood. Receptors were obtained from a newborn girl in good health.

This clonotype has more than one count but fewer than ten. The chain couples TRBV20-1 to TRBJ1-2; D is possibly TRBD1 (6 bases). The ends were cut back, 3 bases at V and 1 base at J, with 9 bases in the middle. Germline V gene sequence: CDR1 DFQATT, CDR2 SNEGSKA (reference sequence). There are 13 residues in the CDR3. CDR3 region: CSASTRGNYGYTF. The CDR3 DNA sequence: TGCAGTGCTAGTACCAGGGGTAACTATGGCTACACCTTC.

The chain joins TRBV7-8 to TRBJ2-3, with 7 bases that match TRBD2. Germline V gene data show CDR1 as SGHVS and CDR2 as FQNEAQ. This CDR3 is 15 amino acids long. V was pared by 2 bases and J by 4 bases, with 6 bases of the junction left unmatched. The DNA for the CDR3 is TGTGCCAGCAGCTTACATAGCGGGCAGGCAGATACGCAGTATTTT. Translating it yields CASSLHSGQADTQYF.

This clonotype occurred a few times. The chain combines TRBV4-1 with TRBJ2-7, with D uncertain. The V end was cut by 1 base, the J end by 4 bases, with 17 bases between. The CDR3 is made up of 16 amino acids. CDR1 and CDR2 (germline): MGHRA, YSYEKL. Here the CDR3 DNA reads TGCGCCAGCAGCCAAGTCTGGAGAACCCAAACTTACGAGCAGTACTTC. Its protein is CASSQVWRTQTYEQYF.

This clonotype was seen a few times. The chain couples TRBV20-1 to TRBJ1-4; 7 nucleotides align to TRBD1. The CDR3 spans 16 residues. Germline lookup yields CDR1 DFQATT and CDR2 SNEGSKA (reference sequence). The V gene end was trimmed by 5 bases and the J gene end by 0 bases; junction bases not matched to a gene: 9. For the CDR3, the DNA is TGCAGTGCTTTCCCCAGGGGACAGCCAACTAATGAAAAACTGTTTTTT. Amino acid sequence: CSAFPRGQPTNEKLFF.

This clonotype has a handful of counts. The CDR3 loop is CASSLSQGADNSPLHF. The CDR3 nucleotides are TGTGCCAGCAGTTTGTCACAGGGGGCAGATAATTCACCCCTCCACTTT. This chain links TRBV28 with TRBJ1-6; 9 nucleotides line up with TRBD1. V gave up 3 bases and J gave up 5 bases; unmatched junction bases: 5. Germline V gene data show CDR1 as MDHEN and CDR2 as SYDVKM. This CDR3 spans 16 amino acids.

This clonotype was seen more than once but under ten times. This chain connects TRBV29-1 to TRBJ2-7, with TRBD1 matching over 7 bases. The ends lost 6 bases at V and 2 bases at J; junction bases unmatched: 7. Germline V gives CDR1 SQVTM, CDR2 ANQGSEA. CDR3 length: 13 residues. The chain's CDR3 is CSVAGTEPYEQYF. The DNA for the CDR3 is TGCAGCGTCGCCGGGACAGAGCCCTACGAGCAGTACTTC.

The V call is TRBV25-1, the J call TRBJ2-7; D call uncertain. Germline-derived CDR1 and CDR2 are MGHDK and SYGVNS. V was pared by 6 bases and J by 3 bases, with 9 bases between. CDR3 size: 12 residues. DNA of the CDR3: TGTGCCAGCAGATTGGGCCACTACGAGCAGTACTTC. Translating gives CASRLGHYEQYF.

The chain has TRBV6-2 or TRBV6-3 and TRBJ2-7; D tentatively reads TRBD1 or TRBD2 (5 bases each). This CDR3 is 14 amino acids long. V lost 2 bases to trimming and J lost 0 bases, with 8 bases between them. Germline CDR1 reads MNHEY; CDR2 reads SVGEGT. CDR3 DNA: TGTGCCAGCAGTTACCCAGGGAGCTCCTACGAGCAGTACTTC. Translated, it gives CASSYPGSSYEQYF.

The CDR3, as DNA: TGCGCCAGCAGCTTCCCACGGATACTAGCGGGACTACCCTACAATGAGCAGTACTTC. Encoded protein: CASSFPRILAGLPYNEQYF. This chain joins TRBV4-1 and TRBJ2-1, with 10 bases aligning to TRBD2. The end of the DNA fits TRBJ2-7 better, so the J call may be wrong. This CDR3 region has 19 residues. Germline V lookup: CDR1 MGHRA, CDR2 YSYEKL.

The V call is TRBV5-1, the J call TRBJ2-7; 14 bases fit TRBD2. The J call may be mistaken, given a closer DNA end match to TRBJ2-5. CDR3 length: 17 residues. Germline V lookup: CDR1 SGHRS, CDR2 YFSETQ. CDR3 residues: CASRRTGTSGRGETQYF. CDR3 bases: TGCGCCAGCAGAAGGACCGGGACTAGCGGGAGAGGCGAGACCCAGTACTTC.